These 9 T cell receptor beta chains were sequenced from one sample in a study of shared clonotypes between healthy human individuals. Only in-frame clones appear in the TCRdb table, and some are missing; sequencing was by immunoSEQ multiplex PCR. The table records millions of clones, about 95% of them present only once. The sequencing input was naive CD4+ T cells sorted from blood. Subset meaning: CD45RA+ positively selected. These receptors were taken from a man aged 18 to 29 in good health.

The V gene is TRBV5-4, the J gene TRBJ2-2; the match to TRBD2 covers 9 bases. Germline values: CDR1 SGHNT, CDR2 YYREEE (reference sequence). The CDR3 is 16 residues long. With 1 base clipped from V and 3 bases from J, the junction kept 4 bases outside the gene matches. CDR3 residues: CASSLIAGGHTGELFF. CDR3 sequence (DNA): TGTGCCAGCAGCTTGATTGCGGGGGGGCACACCGGGGAGCTGTTTTTT. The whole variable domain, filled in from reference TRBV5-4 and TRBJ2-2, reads ETGVTQSPTHLIKTRGQQVTLRCSSQSGHNTVSWYQQALGQGPQFIFQYYREEENGRGNFPPRFSGLQFPNYSSELNVNALELDDSALYLCASSLIAGGHTGELFFGEGSRLTVL.

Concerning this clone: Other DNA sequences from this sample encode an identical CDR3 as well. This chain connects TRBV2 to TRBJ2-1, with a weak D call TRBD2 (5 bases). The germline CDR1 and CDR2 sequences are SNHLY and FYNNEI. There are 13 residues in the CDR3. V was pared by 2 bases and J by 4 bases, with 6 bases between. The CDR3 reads CASSEREYNEQFF. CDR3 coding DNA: TGTGCCAGCAGTGAAAGGGAGTACAATGAGCAGTTCTTC.

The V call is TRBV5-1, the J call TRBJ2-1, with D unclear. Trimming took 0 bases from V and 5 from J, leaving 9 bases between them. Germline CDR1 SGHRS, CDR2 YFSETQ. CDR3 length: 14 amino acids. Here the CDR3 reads CASSLVVADNEQFF. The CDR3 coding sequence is TGCGCCAGCAGCTTGGTGGTGGCGGACAATGAGCAGTTCTTC.

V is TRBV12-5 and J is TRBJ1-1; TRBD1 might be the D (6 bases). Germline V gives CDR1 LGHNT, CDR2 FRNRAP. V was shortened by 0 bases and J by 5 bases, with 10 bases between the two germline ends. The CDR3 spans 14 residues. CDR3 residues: CASGLVGQGTEAFF. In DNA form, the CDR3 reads TGTGCTAGTGGTTTGGTCGGTCAGGGGACTGAAGCTTTCTTT.

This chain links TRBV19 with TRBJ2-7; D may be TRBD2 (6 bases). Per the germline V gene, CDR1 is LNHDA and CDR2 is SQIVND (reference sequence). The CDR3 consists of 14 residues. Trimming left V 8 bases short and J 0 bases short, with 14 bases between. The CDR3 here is CASSGVGPSYEQYF. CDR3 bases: TGTGCCAGTTCGGGAGTAGGGCCCTCCTACGAGCAGTACTTC.

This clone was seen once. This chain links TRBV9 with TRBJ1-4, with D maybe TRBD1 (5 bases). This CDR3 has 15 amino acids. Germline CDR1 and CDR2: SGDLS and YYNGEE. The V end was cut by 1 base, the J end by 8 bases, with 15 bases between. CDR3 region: CASSVNVGRDEKLFF. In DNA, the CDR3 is TGTGCCAGCAGCGTAAATGTAGGGAGGGACGAAAAACTGTTTTTT.

The CDR3 protein is CAIIDVGHTGELFF. The CDR3 coding sequence is TGTGCCATCATAGATGTTGGGCACACCGGGGAGCTGTTTTTT. V and J are TRBV2 and TRBJ2-2; D ambiguous. CDR3 length equals 14 residues. Germline-derived CDR1 and CDR2 are SNHLY and FYNNEI. Trimming took 10 bases from V and 3 from J, leaving 15 bases between them.

The chain's CDR3 is CASSFEGTFSPQHF. The CDR3 DNA follows: TGTGCCAGCAGTTTTGAGGGGACCTTTTCGCCCCAGCATTTT. The rearrangement uses TRBV6-1 and TRBJ1-5, with D perhaps matching TRBD1 (5 bases). Trimming cost V 5 bases and J 9 bases, with 17 bases left between them. CDR3 length: 14 amino acids. The germline V gene has CDR1 MNHNS and CDR2 SASEGT.

CDR3 in amino acids: CAWTKGGTSINEQFF. The CDR3 coding sequence is TGTGCCTGGACCAAAGGGGGGACTAGCATCAATGAGCAGTTCTTC. V gene TRBV30 combines with J gene TRBJ2-1; TRBD2 agrees at 9 bases. Germline CDR1 is GTSNPN and CDR2 is SVGIG (reference sequence). This CDR3 spans 15 amino acids. V lost 4 bases and J lost 6; bases outside the gene matches: 10. Filled out from reference TRBV30 and TRBJ2-1, the complete variable domain reads SQTIHQWPATLVQPVGSPLSLECTVEGTSNPNLYWYRQAAGRGLQLLFYSVGIGQISSEVPQNLSASRPQDRQFILSSKKLLLSDSGFYLCAWTKGGTSINEQFFGPGTRLTVL.